Listed below are T cell receptor beta chains from one sample, sequenced in a study of cytomegalovirus exposure and HLA in healthy donors. Sequencing was performed with immunoSEQ multiplex PCR; in TCRdb, only in-frame clones are kept and a portion is missing. The profile shows approximately 170,000 clones, about 84% of them singletons. The specimen was PBMCs. All receptors come from a man aged 45-65 years in good health and CMV-seropositive. Both conserved end residues are part of each CDR3. The D gene is left open where the match is weak. Clone size is given for some rows only: seen once, a few or many times, or a class if the clone is expanded.

-	TRBV7-9	TRBJ2-3	TRBD2	TGTGCCAGCAGCTTGACGGGGGGGGATACGCAGTATTTT	CASSLTGGDTQYF
-	TRBV5-8	TRBJ2-3	-	TGTGCCAGCACCCCCCGGGTGAGGGGAGGAACAGATACGCAGTATTTT	CASTPRVRGGTDTQYF
-	TRBV6-5	TRBJ2-2	-	TGTGCCAGCATTCCGCTAGCGTCTCTATCCGGGGAGCTGTTTTTT	CASIPLASLSGELFF
-	TRBV4-3	TRBJ2-1	-	TGCGCCAGCAGCCAAGGGAACAGTTGGAATGAGCAGTTCTTC	CASSQGNSWNEQFF
-	TRBV15	TRBJ2-7	TRBD1	TGTGCCACCAGCAGCCGGGACAGCAGCTACGAGCAGTACTTC	CATSSRDSSYEQYF
few	TRBV2	TRBJ2-7	TRBD1	TGTGCCAGCCGGGACAGGCACTACGAGCAGTACTTC	CASRDRHYEQYF
-	TRBV28	TRBJ1-6	TRBD1	TGTGCCAGCAGACAGGGGGTCGTTCATTCACCCCTCCACTTT	CASRQGVVHSPLHF
-	TRBV10-3	TRBJ2-7	TRBD1	TGTGCCATCAGTAAGACAGGGCCCACCAATTACGAGCAGTACTTC	CAISKTGPTNYEQYF
-	TRBV9	TRBJ2-2	-	TGTGCCAGCAGCGTGGGGGGACTCAACACCGGGGAGCTGTTTTTT	CASSVGGLNTGELFF
once	TRBV7-3	TRBJ2-1	-	TGTGCCAGCAGCTCCCCGGGAGTTGAGCAGTTCTTC	CASSSPGVEQFF
few	TRBV7-9	TRBJ2-1	-	TGTGCCAGCACGGGACTTCGAAACAATGAGCAGTTCTTC	CASTGLRNNEQFF
-	TRBV15	TRBJ2-2	TRBD2	TGTGCCACCAGCAGACGGGAGGGATCCGGGGAGCTGTTTTTT	CATSRREGSGELFF
once	TRBV6-5	TRBJ2-2	TRBD2	TGTGCCAGCAGGCCTCCGGGGGGACTTACCGGGGAGCTGTTTTTT	CASRPPGGLTGELFF
-	TRBV5-4	TRBJ1-6	TRBD1	TGTGCCAGCAGCATGGGACAGGGAAATTCACCCCTCCACTTT	CASSMGQGNSPLHF
-	TRBV28	TRBJ1-1	-	TGTGCCAGCAGTTTAGAAGCGGGGATTGAAGCTTTCTTT	CASSLEAGIEAFF
-	TRBV30	TRBJ1-5	-	TGTGCCTGGGGGTCGTCCGGGGGGGGCCAGCCCCAGCATTTT	CAWGSSGGGQPQHF
-	TRBV28	TRBJ1-1	-	TGTGCCAGCAGGGGCGGACTTGAAGCTTTCTTT	CASRGGLEAFF
-	TRBV4-2	TRBJ1-2	TRBD1	TGTGCCAGCAGCCTCTACGGCGGGACAGCTAACTATGGCTACACCTTC	CASSLYGGTANYGYTF
-	TRBV9	TRBJ2-5	TRBD1	TGTGCCAGCAGCAAAAGAGGACAGGGAGTTCAAGAGACCCAGTACTTC	CASSKRGQGVQETQYF
-	TRBV30	TRBJ2-3	TRBD2	TGTGCCTGGAGTCCCGGACTAGCGGCAGATACGCAGTATTTT	CAWSPGLAADTQYF
-	TRBV6-5	TRBJ1-3	-	TGTGCCAGCAGCTCTCACAGGGTCGGAAACACCATATATTTT	CASSSHRVGNTIYF
-	TRBV28	TRBJ2-2	TRBD1	TGTGCCAGCATCAGCCCGGGACAGGGTATACCCGGGGAGCTGTTTTTT	CASISPGQGIPGELFF
-	TRBV10-3	TRBJ2-1	TRBD2	TGTGCCATCAGATCTAGCGGGGTGGGTAATGAGCAGTTCTTC	CAIRSSGVGNEQFF
-	TRBV6-4	TRBJ2-5	TRBD1	TGTGCCAGCAGTTCAAAATCAAAAGACAGGGGGAGTGAGACCCAGTACTTC	CASSSKSKDRGSETQYF
-	TRBV7-2	TRBJ2-7	TRBD2	TGTGCCAGCAGCCCCATAGCGGGATCCTACGAGCAGTACTTC	CASSPIAGSYEQYF
-	TRBV27	TRBJ1-2	-	TGTGCCAGCAGGGCGACAGGAGCTAACTATGGCTACACCTTC	CASRATGANYGYTF
-	TRBV5-1	TRBJ2-2	-	TGCGCCAGCAGCTTGGCGCAGTCGAACACCGGGGAGCTGTTTTTT	CASSLAQSNTGELFF
-	TRBV5-6	TRBJ2-7	TRBD1	TGTGCCAGCAGCTTTAAGGTGACAGGGCTATCTCACGAGCAGTACTTC	CASSFKVTGLSHEQYF
once	TRBV16	TRBJ1-5	TRBD1	TGTGCCAGCAGCCCCGACTGGACAGGGAATCAGCCCCAGCATTTT	CASSPDWTGNQPQHF
-	TRBV2	TRBJ2-2	TRBD1	TGTGCCAGCAGTGAACCCCAGGGACAGGGGACCGGGGAGCTGTTTTTT	CASSEPQGQGTGELFF
few	TRBV6-6	TRBJ2-6	-	TGTGCCAGCAGTTTCCCCGCGGGGACTGGGGCCAACGTCCTGACTTTC	CASSFPAGTGANVLTF
-	TRBV5-5	TRBJ2-2	TRBD2	TGTGCCAGCAGCCACGGGGGGGCTACCGGGGAGCTGTTTTTT	CASSHGGATGELFF
-	TRBV5-8	TRBJ2-1	-	TGTGCCAGCAGCCGCCCTAGCTCCTACAATGAGCAGTTCTTC	CASSRPSSYNEQFF
-	TRBV29-1	TRBJ1-2	-	TGCAGCGTTAACCCTAGTGCCGTCTATGGCTACACCTTC	CSVNPSAVYGYTF
-	TRBV10-3	TRBJ2-2	TRBD1	TGTGCCATCAGTGAGTCCGGGACAGGGAACACCGGGGAGCTGTTTTTT	CAISESGTGNTGELFF